These T cell receptor beta chains were read from a single sample in a study of cytomegalovirus exposure and HLA in healthy donors. Sequencing used immunoSEQ multiplex PCR; TCRdb keeps in-frame clones, though not all of them. This table holds under 200,000 clones, approximately 67% found once. Specimen: PBMCs. Every receptor here comes from a woman under 30 in good health and CMV-seropositive. The CDR3 runs from the conserved cysteine through the conserved F or W. D genes are given only for firm matches. Only part of the rows carry a size: once, few, many, or a class if the clone is expanded.

CDR3 protein: CASGLGGGSYEQYF
CDR3 DNA: TGTGCTAGTGGTTTAGGTGGGGGGTCCTACGAGCAGTACTTC
V gene: TRBV12-5
D gene: .
J gene: TRBJ2-7
clone size: .

CDR3 protein: CASSARGLGTKYF
CDR3 DNA: TGTGCCAGCAGCGCGAGGGGACTAGGGACGAAGTATTTT
V gene: TRBV7-2
D gene: TRBD2
J gene: TRBJ2-3
clone size: .

CDR3 protein: CASSYGATTEAFF
CDR3 DNA: TGTGCCAGCAGTTACGGGGCGACTACTGAAGCTTTCTTT
V gene: TRBV6-5
D gene: .
J gene: TRBJ1-1
clone size: few

CDR3 protein: CASSLRSTENTGELFF
CDR3 DNA: TGTGCCAGCAGCTTACGCTCTACAGAGAACACCGGGGAGCTGTTTTTT
V gene: TRBV7-9
D gene: .
J gene: TRBJ2-2
clone size: .

CDR3 protein: CASSLSNVGAGVNYGYTF
CDR3 DNA: TGTGCCAGCAGCTTAAGTAACGTTGGGGCAGGGGTAAACTATGGCTACACCTTC
V gene: TRBV7-3
D gene: .
J gene: TRBJ1-2
clone size: .

CDR3 protein: CATRSGSYKQFF
CDR3 DNA: TGTGCCACCCGATCGGGGAGTTACAAGCAGTTCTTC
V gene: TRBV27
D gene: .
J gene: TRBJ2-1
clone size: .

CDR3 protein: CASSRESGRQGNEQFF
CDR3 DNA: TGTGCCAGCAGCCGTGAAAGCGGGAGGCAAGGCAATGAGCAGTTCTTC
V gene: TRBV27
D gene: TRBD2
J gene: TRBJ2-1
clone size: .

CDR3 protein: CASSFTGTAYEQYF
CDR3 DNA: TGTGCCAGCAGCTTTACCGGGACAGCCTACGAGCAGTACTTC
V gene: TRBV7-9
D gene: TRBD1
J gene: TRBJ2-7
clone size: .

CDR3 protein: CASTGENTEAFF
CDR3 DNA: TGTGCCAGCACCGGGGAGAACACTGAAGCTTTCTTT
V gene: TRBV4-2
D gene: .
J gene: TRBJ1-1
clone size: .

CDR3 protein: CASSPGTGVQETQYF
CDR3 DNA: TGTGCCAGCAGCCCCGGGACAGGGGTACAAGAGACCCAGTACTTC
V gene: TRBV6-6
D gene: TRBD1
J gene: TRBJ2-5
clone size: .

CDR3 protein: CASVESWAGNEKLFF
CDR3 DNA: TGTGCCAGCGTTGAGAGCTGGGCCGGTAATGAAAAACTGTTTTTT
V gene: TRBV28
D gene: .
J gene: TRBJ1-4
clone size: .

CDR3 protein: CASSPIPGGPGTQYF
CDR3 DNA: TGTGCCAGTAGCCCAATTCCGGGGGGGCCGGGGACCCAGTACTTC
V gene: TRBV19
D gene: TRBD2
J gene: TRBJ2-5
clone size: .

CDR3 protein: CASSQDAGTSGRVQYF
CDR3 DNA: TGCGCCAGCAGCCAAGATGCCGGGACTAGCGGGCGAGTACAGTACTTC
V gene: TRBV4-1
D gene: TRBD2
J gene: TRBJ2-5
clone size: .

CDR3 protein: CATSGGGHVGANVLTF
CDR3 DNA: TGTGCCACCAGCGGGGGAGGGCACGTCGGGGCCAACGTCCTGACTTTC
V gene: TRBV15
D gene: TRBD2
J gene: TRBJ2-6
clone size: .

CDR3 protein: CASSVRLAGVTDTQYF
CDR3 DNA: TGCGCCAGCAGCGTCCGACTAGCGGGGGTCACAGATACGCAGTATTTT
V gene: TRBV4-3
D gene: TRBD2
J gene: TRBJ2-3
clone size: .

CDR3 protein: CASSVEGSSYEQYF
CDR3 DNA: TGTGCCAGCAGCGTCGAGGGTAGCTCCTACGAGCAGTACTTC
V gene: TRBV9
D gene: .
J gene: TRBJ2-7
clone size: .

CDR3 protein: CASSLARPLGGGSNYGYTF
CDR3 DNA: TGTGCCAGCAGCTTAGCCCGACCCTTGGGCGGGGGCTCCAACTATGGCTACACCTTC
V gene: TRBV7-2
D gene: .
J gene: TRBJ1-2
clone size: .

CDR3 protein: CASSSGFGNQPQHF
CDR3 DNA: TGTGCCAGCAGCTCGGGGTTTGGCAATCAGCCCCAGCATTTT
V gene: TRBV5-6
D gene: .
J gene: TRBJ1-5
clone size: few

CDR3 protein: CASSSRDEQYF
CDR3 DNA: TGTGCCAGCAGCTCCAGGGACGAGCAGTACTTC
V gene: TRBV5-4
D gene: .
J gene: TRBJ2-7
clone size: .

CDR3 protein: CASSPGLAGSEQYF
CDR3 DNA: TGTGCCAGCAGCCCGGGACTAGCGGGAAGCGAGCAGTACTTC
V gene: TRBV9
D gene: TRBD2
J gene: TRBJ2-7
clone size: .

CDR3 protein: CAWSARLGGGSNTEAFF
CDR3 DNA: TGTGCCTGGAGTGCACGATTAGGCGGAGGATCTAACACTGAAGCTTTCTTT
V gene: TRBV30
D gene: .
J gene: TRBJ1-1
clone size: .

CDR3 protein: CASSFRGGGSYEQYF
CDR3 DNA: TGTGCCAGCAGCTTCCGCGGGGGGGGTTCCTACGAGCAGTACTTC
V gene: TRBV5-5
D gene: TRBD2
J gene: TRBJ2-7
clone size: few

CDR3 protein: CASSSSEEQYF
CDR3 DNA: TGTGCCAGCAGTTCGAGTGAGGAGCAGTACTTC
V gene: TRBV28
D gene: .
J gene: TRBJ2-7
clone size: .

CDR3 protein: CAISELDRASSTEAFF
CDR3 DNA: TGTGCCATCAGTGAGTTGGACAGGGCATCGTCCACTGAAGCTTTCTTT
V gene: TRBV10-3
D gene: TRBD1
J gene: TRBJ1-1
clone size: .

CDR3 protein: CASSAGQITGELFF
CDR3 DNA: TGTGCCAGCAGTGCGGGACAGATCACCGGGGAGCTGTTTTTT
V gene: TRBV6-1
D gene: TRBD1
J gene: TRBJ2-2
clone size: .

CDR3 protein: CASSLNTGGATGELFF
CDR3 DNA: TGTGCCAGCAGCTTAAATACAGGGGGCGCCACCGGGGAGCTGTTTTTT
V gene: TRBV7-2
D gene: TRBD1
J gene: TRBJ2-2
clone size: .

CDR3 protein: CASSLSLNEQFF
CDR3 DNA: TGCGCCAGCAGCTTGTCACTCAATGAGCAGTTCTTC
V gene: TRBV5-1
D gene: .
J gene: TRBJ2-1
clone size: .